The 13 T cell receptor beta chains reported below all come from one sample, sequenced in a study of cytomegalovirus exposure and HLA in healthy donors. With 60 Vbeta and 13 Jbeta primers, the PCR was carried out. Generated by immunoSEQ multiplex PCR, the TCRdb table keeps only in-frame clones and is missing some. The repertoire holds just over 150,000 clones, with 65% to 90% as singletons. Sequencing was carried out using PBMCs. Receptors originate from a young woman in good health and CMV-seronegative.

The chain employs TRBV6-6 and TRBJ1-1; D is undetermined. The V end lost 0 bases, the J end lost 4 bases, and 9 bases lay between the germline ends. This CDR3 has 14 amino acids. CDR1 MNHNY and CDR2 SVGAGI come from the germline V gene (reference sequence). CDR3 coding DNA: TGTGCCAGCAGTTACTCGACGGAGGGCACTGAAGCTTTCTTT. Encoded protein: CASSYSTEGTEAFF.

The V and J genes are TRBV4-1 and TRBJ1-1; D is unresolved. Germline V gives CDR1 MGHRA, CDR2 YSYEKL. Trimming removed 1 base at V and 1 base at J, with 7 bases between. The CDR3 spans 14 residues. The CDR3 coding sequence is TGCGCCAGCAGCCAAGGACAAGAGAACACTGAAGCTTTCTTT. It encodes CASSQGQENTEAFF.

The rearrangement joins TRBV10-3 to TRBJ1-1; no definite D call. The germline gives CDR1 ENHRY, CDR2 SYGVKD. This CDR3 contains 12 residues. V was clipped by 4 bases and J by 3 bases, with 6 bases between them. CDR3 in amino acids: CAISATDTEAFF. CDR3 DNA sequence: TGTGCCATCAGTGCTACCGACACTGAAGCTTTCTTT.

This clone has only a few counts. CDR3 bases: TGTGCCAGCAGTTTTTGGGACTTAACAACTAATGAAAAACTGTTTTTT. This sequence encodes CASSFWDLTTNEKLFF. The V and J genes are TRBV28 and TRBJ1-4; weak D call: TRBD1 (5 bases). The CDR3 is made up of 16 amino acids. V lost 3 bases and J lost 0, with 11 bases in between. Germline V gene data show CDR1 as MDHEN and CDR2 as SYDVKM.

This clone was seen only once. The chain has TRBV4-2 and TRBJ2-3, with 8 positions matching TRBD1. Germline trimming cut 5 bases from V and 6 bases from J; bases unmatched to any gene: 10. The CDR3 loop spans 15 amino acids. Germline V CDR1 and CDR2: LGHNA, YNFKEQ. The CDR3 nucleotides read TGTGCCAGCAGCTCATTGGACAGGGTTGCGGATACGCAGTATTTT. Its protein product is CASSSLDRVADTQYF.

This clone was detected only once. The J gene is TRBJ1-1, the V gene TRBV15; possible D gene TRBD1, 5 bases. CDR1 and CDR2 (germline): LNHNV, YYDKDF (reference sequence). This CDR3 contains 12 residues. V was pared by 5 bases and J by 11 bases, with 15 bases between. This CDR3 reads CATSRSGLEAFF. Written as DNA, the CDR3 is TGTGCCACCAGCCGCTCGGGACTAGAGGCTTTCTTT.

V and J are TRBV28 and TRBJ1-2; D not resolved. The CDR3 is 11 residues long. CDR1 MDHEN and CDR2 SYDVKM come from the germline V gene. Trimming pared 6 bases from V and 8 bases from J, leaving 10 bases between. The CDR3 loop is CASSRVFGYTF. For the CDR3, the DNA is TGTGCCAGCAGCCGAGTGTTCGGCTACACCTTC.

The genes are TRBV2 and TRBJ1-2; 9 nucleotides match TRBD1. Trimming took 5 bases from V and 3 from J; bases not matched to a gene: 4. The germline gives CDR1 SNHLY, CDR2 FYNNEI. This CDR3 region has 14 residues. CDR3 bases: TGTGCCAGCAGTCTACAGGGGGCGGACTATGGCTACACCTTC. Protein: CASSLQGADYGYTF.

This chain links TRBV6-6 with TRBJ1-1; weak D call: TRBD1 (5 bases). Germline CDR1 MNHNY, CDR2 SVGAGI (reference sequence). With 0 bases removed from V and 4 bases from J, the gap between germline ends came to 12 bases. The CDR3 has 15 amino acids. The CDR3 spells CASSYSIAGGTEAFF. DNA of the CDR3: TGTGCCAGCAGTTACTCGATTGCCGGGGGCACTGAAGCTTTCTTT.

The genes are TRBV2 and TRBJ2-5; 7 positions match TRBD2. The CDR3 totals 14 residues. Germline V lookup: CDR1 SNHLY, CDR2 FYNNEI. V was clipped by 3 bases and J by 5 bases; unmatched bases: 6. The CDR3 spells CASSDPREWETQYF. The CDR3 nucleotides read TGTGCCAGCAGTGATCCGCGGGAGTGGGAGACCCAGTACTTC.

The chain couples TRBV7-2 to TRBJ2-7; D is undetermined. Germline V CDR1 and CDR2: SGHTA, FQGNSA. V was cut by 4 bases and J by 2 bases, with 6 bases left in between. CDR3 length: 12 residues. In DNA form, the CDR3 reads TGTGCCAGCAGCTCTACGGCCTACGAGCAGTACTTC. Protein product: CASSSTAYEQYF.

The chain has TRBV10-3 and TRBJ2-2, with D possibly TRBD1 on 5 matching bases. The CDR3 is 15 residues long. V lost 3 bases and J lost 1, with 9 bases in between. The germline CDR1 and CDR2 sequences are ENHRY and SYGVKD. Written as DNA, the CDR3 is TGTGCCATCAGTGACTCAGGACAGAACACCGGGGAGCTGTTTTTT. The encoded protein is CAISDSGQNTGELFF.

This chain joins TRBV19 and TRBJ2-3; D not resolved. The germline V gene encodes CDR1 LNHDA and CDR2 SQIVND (reference sequence). V lost 5 bases and J 2 bases, leaving 14 bases between the germline ends. This CDR3 is 15 amino acids long. CDR3 bases: TGTGCCAGTAGTCAGCGAAAGCAGTCCACAGATACGCAGTATTTT. Amino acids: CASSQRKQSTDTQYF.